This T cell receptor (beta chain) was recovered during a study of blood T cell repertoires in COVID-19. Study details: Nucleic acid was either cDNA or gDNA, and it came from T cells, B-cell-depleted T cells, or PBMCs.

Per the authors' pipeline: Cell counts per sample came from amplifying reference gene primers. TCRdb keeps only in-frame clones here, not all; method: immunoSEQ multiplex PCR. From that table come the V and J calls and clone size; the DNA was used to work out D and trimming. The repertoire has about 380,000 clones, more than 75% of them found once; the top ten carry under 1.5%. Categorization into cohorts depended on clinical history that participants reported. Recovery among Cohort 3 donors was established by two negative PCRs, clearance, or symptom resolution. The TCR sequence derives from a man in his thirties or forties who had recovered from COVID-19. The sample taken for sequencing was PBMCs or T cells enriched from blood (not recorded which).

Here the CDR3 reads CASSQEGRANYGYTF. CDR3 DNA: TGCGCCAGCAGCCAAGAAGGGAGAGCTAACTATGGCTACACCTTC. V is TRBV4-1 and J is TRBJ1-2; D remains ambiguous. The length of the CDR3 is 15 residues. V was cut by 0 bases and J by 0 bases, with 8 bases left in between. CDR1 is MGHRA, CDR2 YSYEKL, per germline.